This T cell receptor (beta chain) was captured in a study of OX40 agonist ivuxolimab in advanced cancers. The overall study: Hepatocellular carcinoma, melanoma, renal cell or head and neck cancer was diagnosed in the dose-escalation patients. Prior checkpoint blockade (anti-PD-1, anti-PD-L1 or anti-CTLA-4) was permitted; less than 45% had it. Study results and caveats: Individuals who were partial responders at 0.1-3.0 mg/kg had clonal expansion that ranked among the lowest.

Generated by immunoSEQ multiplex PCR, the TCRdb table keeps only in-frame clones and is missing some. The sample includes tens of thousands of clones, just over 85% of them seen just once. A word on this clone: The antigen is not known.

This CDR3 comprises 16 residues. The V gene lost 2 bases and the J gene lost 1 base, with 14 bases spanning the gap. Looked up from germline, CDR1 is SEHNR and CDR2 is FQNEAQ (reference sequence). This receptor was identified in an adult with an advanced solid tumor such as melanoma, head and neck, liver or kidney cancer. The chain uses TRBV7-9 and TRBJ1-2, with D tentatively TRBD1 (6 bases). The input for sequencing was CD4+ or CD8+ T cells sorted from blood, taken in a trial of the OX40 agonist ivuxolimab. CDR3 DNA: TGTGCCAGCAGCTTAAGCGGACAGCGCGGTAACTATGGCTACACCTTC. Protein sequence: CASSLSGQRGNYGYTF.